Below, one T cell receptor beta chain is given with its context. These data originate in a study of T-cell memory formation after mild COVID-19. A single record per CDR3 protein comes from TCRdb applying MiXCR to the 5' RACE reads. The table records about 150,000 distinct CDR3 sequences, 20% to 25% of them present only once. Trimming pared 5 bases from V and 5 bases from J, leaving 12 bases between. This CDR3 is 13 amino acids long. CDR1 SGHVS and CDR2 FNYEAQ come from the germline V gene. The sequencing sample was made of PBMCs or a T cell subset sorted from them (not recorded which). The V gene is TRBV7-6, the J gene TRBJ2-5; D remains ambiguous. The receptor was derived from an adult woman who had mild COVID-19 (a few samples of this study predate the infection). Cell type and time point are not known. The CDR3 bases are TGTGCCAGCAGCCCAGACCTTGGGGAGACCCAGTACTTC. Its protein product is CASSPDLGETQYF.